The rows below give T cell receptor beta chains drawn from one sample of a study of cytomegalovirus exposure and HLA in healthy donors. Sequenced by immunoSEQ multiplex PCR; TCRdb stores in-frame clones only, minus some. The sample consists of about 190,000 clones, roughly 81% of them appearing once. The sequencing input was PBMCs. The receptors derive from a woman in her 30s in good health and CMV-seropositive. CDR3s include the opening cysteine and the closing phenylalanine or tryptophan. D genes are given only for firm matches. Clone size appears in some rows only: once, few, many, or a class for an expanded clone.

v_gene: TRBV27; j_gene: TRBJ2-7; d_gene: TRBD2; abundance: NA; CDR3nt: TGTGCCAGCAGTTTCACGACTAGCGGGCCTTCCTACGAGCAGTACTTC; CDR3aa: CASSFTTSGPSYEQYF
v_gene: TRBV18; j_gene: TRBJ2-7; d_gene: TRBD2; abundance: NA; CDR3nt: TGTGCCAGCTCACCCTCGGTCGCGGCGGGAGGGCCGCAGCAGTACTTC; CDR3aa: CASSPSVAAGGPQQYF
v_gene: TRBV11-2; j_gene: TRBJ2-7; d_gene: TRBD1; abundance: NA; CDR3nt: TGTGCCAGCAGCATACAGGGGGCGCTTCGGGGCGAGCAGTACTTC; CDR3aa: CASSIQGALRGEQYF
v_gene: TRBV5-1; j_gene: TRBJ1-1; d_gene: NA; abundance: few; CDR3nt: TGCGCCAGCAGAGACGGCCCGGAGACTGTGAACACTGAAGCTTTCTTT; CDR3aa: CASRDGPETVNTEAFF
v_gene: TRBV19; j_gene: TRBJ2-7; d_gene: NA; abundance: NA; CDR3nt: TGTGCCAGTAGTATAGCCCAGACCTACGAGCAGTACTTC; CDR3aa: CASSIAQTYEQYF
v_gene: TRBV6-6; j_gene: TRBJ2-5; d_gene: NA; abundance: NA; CDR3nt: TGTGCCAGCAGTTACTCGACAGGTCCACAAGAGACCCAGTACTTC; CDR3aa: CASSYSTGPQETQYF
v_gene: TRBV7-9; j_gene: TRBJ2-2; d_gene: NA; abundance: NA; CDR3nt: TGTGCCAGCAGCCCCAGGGGGGACACCGGGGAGCTGTTTTTT; CDR3aa: CASSPRGDTGELFF
v_gene: TRBV28; j_gene: TRBJ2-1; d_gene: NA; abundance: few; CDR3nt: TGTGCCAGCAGTTATAGGGGAGGTAGAAATGAGCAGTTCTTC; CDR3aa: CASSYRGGRNEQFF
v_gene: TRBV5-5; j_gene: TRBJ2-2; d_gene: TRBD1; abundance: NA; CDR3nt: TGTGCCAGCATCCGGGTTACAGGGGGCAAATCCGGGGAGCTGTTTTTT; CDR3aa: CASIRVTGGKSGELFF
v_gene: TRBV11-1; j_gene: TRBJ2-5; d_gene: TRBD2; abundance: few; CDR3nt: TGTGCCAGCAGCTCGGGACTAGTTGAGACCCAGTACTTC; CDR3aa: CASSSGLVETQYF
v_gene: TRBV28; j_gene: TRBJ1-1; d_gene: TRBD1; abundance: once; CDR3nt: TGTGCCAGCAGGGCAGGGGGCGTTAACACTGAAGCTTTCTTT; CDR3aa: CASRAGGVNTEAFF
v_gene: TRBV5-8; j_gene: TRBJ2-7; d_gene: NA; abundance: NA; CDR3nt: TGTGCCAGCAGCCCTGCGGGCGGGCACAACGAGCAGTACTTC; CDR3aa: CASSPAGGHNEQYF
v_gene: TRBV19; j_gene: TRBJ2-7; d_gene: TRBD1; abundance: NA; CDR3nt: TGTGCCAGTAGTCCACGACAGGGGTACGAGCAGTACTTC; CDR3aa: CASSPRQGYEQYF
v_gene: TRBV18; j_gene: TRBJ2-1; d_gene: TRBD2; abundance: NA; CDR3nt: TGTGCCAGCTCGGGGCCTAGCGGACCTACTAATGAGCAGTTCTTC; CDR3aa: CASSGPSGPTNEQFF
v_gene: TRBV5-4; j_gene: TRBJ2-3; d_gene: TRBD2; abundance: NA; CDR3nt: TGTGCCAGCAGCTTGGGTACTAGCGGGAGAACAGATACGCAGTATTTT; CDR3aa: CASSLGTSGRTDTQYF
v_gene: TRBV19; j_gene: TRBJ2-1; d_gene: NA; abundance: NA; CDR3nt: TGTGCCAGTAGTCCCGACATCAATGAGCAGTTCTTC; CDR3aa: CASSPDINEQFF
v_gene: TRBV13; j_gene: TRBJ1-5; d_gene: NA; abundance: NA; CDR3nt: TGTGCCAGCAGCCCCCGACAGGTTTATAGCAATCAGCCCCAGCATTTT; CDR3aa: CASSPRQVYSNQPQHF
v_gene: TRBV29-1; j_gene: TRBJ1-5; d_gene: NA; abundance: few; CDR3nt: TGCAGCGTAAACACAGGGTTGGGCCAGCCCCAGCATTTT; CDR3aa: CSVNTGLGQPQHF
v_gene: TRBV29-1; j_gene: TRBJ2-7; d_gene: TRBD2; abundance: NA; CDR3nt: TGCAGCGTTCACGATTCCTTCGGGACTAGCGGGGACGACTACGAGCAGTACTTC; CDR3aa: CSVHDSFGTSGDDYEQYF
v_gene: TRBV27; j_gene: TRBJ1-5; d_gene: NA; abundance: once; CDR3nt: TGTGCCAGCAGTTCACGGGGGGGGATGGAGCCCCAGCATTTT; CDR3aa: CASSSRGGMEPQHF
v_gene: TRBV7-9; j_gene: TRBJ2-5; d_gene: NA; abundance: NA; CDR3nt: TGTGCCAGCAGCGTCTCAATAGCCTCCTCTGAGACCCAGTACTTC; CDR3aa: CASSVSIASSETQYF
v_gene: TRBV19; j_gene: TRBJ1-5; d_gene: NA; abundance: NA; CDR3nt: TGTGCCAGTAGTATGTTGACGGGGTATCAGCCCCAGCATTTT; CDR3aa: CASSMLTGYQPQHF
v_gene: TRBV5-1; j_gene: TRBJ2-7; d_gene: TRBD1; abundance: few; CDR3nt: TGCGCCAGCAGCTCGTCCCCCGGGACAGCGCCCTACGAGCAGTACTTC; CDR3aa: CASSSSPGTAPYEQYF
v_gene: TRBV11-2; j_gene: TRBJ2-5; d_gene: NA; abundance: NA; CDR3nt: TGTGCCAGCAGCTTAGCGGGAGAATATGAGACCCAGTACTTC; CDR3aa: CASSLAGEYETQYF